The 18 T cell receptor beta chains in this list originate from one sample, sequenced in a study of cytomegalovirus exposure and HLA in healthy donors. A multiplex PCR was run with 60 Vbeta primers and 13 Jbeta primers. Repertoires were generated with immunoSEQ multiplex PCR, while TCRdb's copy carries only in-frame clones and drops some. The sample has roughly 240,000 clones; approximately 81% are singletons. Specimen: PBMCs. These receptors were taken from a girl aged 2 to 9 in good health and CMV-seronegative.

The chain has TRBV29-1 and TRBJ2-1; TRBD2 matches at 9 bases. Losses at the gene ends were 4 bases for V and 0 bases for J; bases not matched to a gene: 7. CDR1 SQVTM and CDR2 ANQGSEA come from the germline V gene. The CDR3 has 16 residues. The CDR3 DNA sequence: TGCAGCGTTGGGATGACACTAGCGGGCTCCTACAATGAGCAGTTCTTC. Amino acid sequence: CSVGMTLAGSYNEQFF.

This chain links TRBV2 with TRBJ1-6; 9 bases align to TRBD1. The CDR3 is 14 residues long. The germline V gene encodes CDR1 SNHLY and CDR2 FYNNEI. V lost 7 bases to trimming and J lost 8 bases; unmatched junction nucleotides: 6. The CDR3 sequence is CASTVTGGDSPLHF. CDR3 nucleotide sequence: TGTGCCAGCACCGTGACAGGGGGGGATTCACCCCTCCACTTT.

The V and J genes are TRBV12-5 and TRBJ1-5; D uncertain. CDR3 length: 15 amino acids. Germline loops: CDR1 LGHNT, CDR2 FRNRAP. V was trimmed by 6 bases and J by 1 base, leaving 13 bases between them. The CDR3, as DNA: TGTGCTAGTGGCCCCGGGAGGGCGAGCAATCAGCCCCAGCATTTT. Its protein product is CASGPGRASNQPQHF.

Worth noting for this clone: This specimen includes other DNA sequences encoding the same CDR3. This chain connects TRBV29-1 to TRBJ2-7, with D unclear. V was shortened by 4 bases and J by 0 bases, with 10 bases between the two germline ends. From germline, CDR1 is SQVTM and CDR2 ANQGSEA. This CDR3 region has 13 residues. The CDR3 nucleotides are TGCAGCGTTGGTAGAGGTAGCTCCTACGAGCAGTACTTC. Translating it yields CSVGRGSSYEQYF.

The V gene is TRBV30, the J gene TRBJ2-1; 11 bases match TRBD2. This CDR3 spans 18 amino acids. The J segment lost 9 bases and the V segment lost 2 bases, leaving 18 bases of the junction unmatched. Germline V gene lookup returns CDR1 GTSNPN and CDR2 SVGIG (reference sequence). The CDR3 nucleotides read TGTGCCTGGAGTTTCCCACCGCTGGGGACTAGCGGTGCTAGTGAGCAGTTCTTC. Its protein is CAWSFPPLGTSGASEQFF.

CDR3 DNA: TGTGCCAGCAGCTTAGAACCGGGCACTGAAGCTTTCTTT. It translates to CASSLEPGTEAFF. The chain carries TRBV7-7 and TRBJ1-1, with D uncertain. In germline, CDR1 is SSHAT, CDR2 FNYEAQ (reference sequence). The CDR3 is made up of 13 amino acids. V was cut by 1 base and J by 4 bases, with 7 bases left in between.

This rearrangement joins TRBV5-1 to TRBJ1-1; 9 nucleotides line up with TRBD1. Looked up from germline, CDR1 is SGHRS and CDR2 is YFSETQ. Trimming cost V 4 bases and J 0 bases; bases outside gene matches: 13. CDR3 length equals 18 residues. The CDR3 here is CASSTGTGKRVLNTEAFF. Written as DNA, the CDR3 is TGCGCCAGCAGCACCGGGACAGGGAAAAGGGTTTTGAACACTGAAGCTTTCTTT.

This chain connects TRBV4-1 to TRBJ1-4; D is possibly TRBD1 (5 bases). V was clipped by 4 bases and J by 8 bases, with 20 bases between them. The CDR3 length is 16 residues. CDR1 and CDR2 from the germline V gene are MGHRA and YSYEKL. The CDR3 sequence is CASSLTPGLRREKLFF. For the CDR3, the DNA is TGCGCCAGCAGCCTAACGCCGGGACTCCGACGGGAAAAACTGTTTTTT.

In the case of this clone: Here the CDR3 omits its conserved ending phenylalanine or tryptophan, so a read error is the likely source. The chain uses TRBV7-2 and TRBJ1-2; D gene uncertain. The ends were cut back, 1 base at V and 3 bases at J, with 6 bases in the middle. Germline assignment: CDR1 SGHTA and CDR2 FQGNSA. CDR3 length: 13 amino acids. In DNA form, the CDR3 reads TGTGCCAGCAGCTTAGAACGGGACTATGGCTACACCCTC. Its protein product is CASSLERDYGYTL.

The V call is TRBV10-2, the J call TRBJ1-5, with TRBD1 matching 8 bases. Trimming at V came to 4 bases and at J to 9 bases, leaving 8 bases not matched to a gene. The germline V gene has CDR1 WSHSY and CDR2 SAAADI. The CDR3 extends over 14 amino acids. CDR3 loop: CASSGTGGPGPQHF. The CDR3 coding sequence is TGCGCCAGCAGTGGTACAGGGGGTCCCGGGCCCCAGCATTTT.

This sequence joins TRBV6-5 and TRBJ2-3; perhaps TRBD2 as D (6 bases). The CDR3 has 15 amino acids. The V end was cut by 7 bases, the J end by 0 bases, with 14 bases between. CDR1 is MNHEY, CDR2 SVGAGI, per germline. This chain's CDR3 is CASMGTGRSTDTQYF. For the CDR3, the DNA is TGTGCCAGCATGGGGACTGGTCGAAGCACAGATACGCAGTATTTT.

The chain carries TRBV18 and TRBJ2-7; TRBD2 aligns across 11 bases. The CDR3 is 15 amino acids. The germline V gene has CDR1 KGHSH and CDR2 LQKENI. Trimming cost V 6 bases and J 1 base; bases outside gene matches: 5. In DNA form, the CDR3 reads TGTGCCAGCTCCCGAGGACTAGCGGGTTCCTACGAGCAGTACTTC. Amino acid sequence: CASSRGLAGSYEQYF.

This clone was found once. The genes are TRBV2 and TRBJ1-2; 11 nucleotides line up with TRBD1. J was trimmed by 3 bases and V by 4 bases; bases with no gene match: 1. Germline CDR1 is SNHLY and CDR2 is FYNNEI. The CDR3 consists of 14 residues. CDR3 amino acids: CASSGTGGHYGYTF. In DNA, the CDR3 is TGTGCCAGCAGTGGGACAGGGGGCCACTATGGCTACACCTTC. Based on the CDR3 plus reference TRBV2 and TRBJ1-2, the full variable domain is EPEVTQTPSHQVTQMGQEVILRCVPISNHLYFYWYRQILGQKVEFLVSFYNNEISEKSEIFDDQFSVERPDGSNFTLKIRSTKLEDSAMYFCASSGTGGHYGYTFGSGTRLTVV.

J is TRBJ1-1 and V is TRBV10-2; the match to TRBD1 covers 11 bases. Trimming removed 6 bases from V and 6 bases from J; junction bases left unmatched: 6. The CDR3 loop spans 14 amino acids. In germline, CDR1 is WSHSY, CDR2 SAAADI. The CDR3 nucleotides are TGCGCCAGCAGGGACAGGGGGCGGTTTGCTGAAGCTTTCTTT. As protein: CASRDRGRFAEAFF.

The chain has TRBV2 and TRBJ1-3, with TRBD1 identical over 8 bases. Germline V gene data show CDR1 as SNHLY and CDR2 as FYNNEI. This CDR3 region has 16 residues. The V gene end was trimmed by 7 bases and the J gene end by 4 bases; junction bases not matched to a gene: 12. Written as DNA, the CDR3 is TGTGCCAGCAACGATTTCGCGGACAGGGAGGGAAACACCATATATTTT. Translated, it gives CASNDFADREGNTIYF. The full variable domain, completed using reference TRBV2 and TRBJ1-3, is EPEVTQTPSHQVTQMGQEVILRCVPISNHLYFYWYRQILGQKVEFLVSFYNNEISEKSEIFDDQFSVERPDGSNFTLKIRSTKLEDSAMYFCASNDFADREGNTIYFGEGSWLTVV.

V gene TRBV25-1 combines with J gene TRBJ2-7; 9 nucleotides align to TRBD2. The V gene's germline CDR1 is MGHDK and CDR2 SYGVNS. This CDR3 comprises 16 residues. The junction had 13 bases not matched to a gene; V was cut back by 6 bases and J by 4 bases. CDR3 region: CASRGSPGLAEYEQYF. CDR3 coding DNA: TGTGCCAGCAGGGGCTCCCCGGGACTAGCAGAATACGAGCAGTACTTC.

The V call is TRBV10-3, the J call TRBJ1-2, with 8 bases aligning to TRBD1. Per the germline V gene, CDR1 is ENHRY and CDR2 is SYGVKD. The CDR3 is 15 amino acids. Unmatched junction bases numbered 9, after V lost 3 bases and J lost 6 bases. The CDR3 region is CAISEPGQGWDGYTF. The CDR3 region has the DNA TGTGCCATCAGTGAACCAGGACAGGGTTGGGATGGCTACACCTTC.

In this sample, this clone turned up once. The V and J genes are TRBV5-1 and TRBJ1-2, with D unresolved. The CDR3 extends over 14 amino acids. Per germline, CDR1 SGHRS and CDR2 YFSETQ. The V end was cut by 2 bases, the J end by 4 bases, with 12 bases between. In DNA, the CDR3 is TGCGCCAGCAGCTTTGAGGAGAAAAGCTATGGCTACACCTTC. Translation: CASSFEEKSYGYTF.